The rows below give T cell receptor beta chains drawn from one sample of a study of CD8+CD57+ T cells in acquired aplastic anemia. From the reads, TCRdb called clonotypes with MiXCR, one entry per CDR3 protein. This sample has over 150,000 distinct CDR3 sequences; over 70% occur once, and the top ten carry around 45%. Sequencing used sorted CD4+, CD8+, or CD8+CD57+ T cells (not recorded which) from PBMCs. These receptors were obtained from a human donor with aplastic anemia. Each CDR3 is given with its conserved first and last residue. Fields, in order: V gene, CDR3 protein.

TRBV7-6	CASSQGTGNYGYTF
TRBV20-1	CSAPGARSYNEQFF
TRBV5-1	CASSLLAGVGNEQFF
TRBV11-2	CASSLEVGQVREQYF
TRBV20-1	CSASPGQGVYGYTF
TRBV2	CASRNPPLANVLTF
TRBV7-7	CASSLSWSGQGASETQYF
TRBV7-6	CASSPVGGEGDTQYF
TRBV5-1	CASSLGEASYNEQFF
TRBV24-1	CATSDLRGESNQPQHF
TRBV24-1	CATSGTGQERNGYTF
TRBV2	CASNLGQSLTDTQYF
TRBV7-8	CASSLGGGEAFF
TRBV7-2	CASSLGVAQETQYF
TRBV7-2	CASSSGNAIPKAFF
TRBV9	CASSADRGENTEAFF
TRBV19	CASRDRGSYNSPLHF
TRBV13	CASSQGTGVREQYF
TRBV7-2	CASSLTGGTSANTGELFF
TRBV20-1	CSASPLGRQETQYF
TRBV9	CASVRSTQYF
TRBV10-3	CAISVRLADNEQFF
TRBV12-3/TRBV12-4	CASSFLDGNTEAFF
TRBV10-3	CAISSGTTTYEQYF
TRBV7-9	CASSLERTGREQYF
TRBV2	CASSGRQGTPQETQYF